This T cell receptor beta chain was recovered during a study of CD8+ T cells in alopecia areata. Investigators isolated RNA and reverse transcribed it into cDNA to act as the sequencing template. Repertoires were generated with immunoSEQ multiplex PCR, while TCRdb's copy carries only in-frame clones and drops some. The table shows roughly 200,000 clones, with roughly 50% occurring only once. CDR1 SQVTM and CDR2 ANQGSEA come from the germline V gene. Trimming shortened V by 5 bases and J by 0 bases, and 9 bases separated the two germline ends. This CDR3 has 13 residues. The gene calls are TRBV29-1 and TRBJ2-3; D is unclear. The receptor's source is a human donor in good health. Input material: CD8+ T cells sorted from blood. The CDR3 bases are TGCAGCGTTAATCCCGGGAGCACAGATACGCAGTATTTT. Amino acid sequence: CSVNPGSTDTQYF.